A single sample is the source of the 22 T cell receptor beta chains below, sequenced in a study of blood T cell repertoires in COVID-19. The repertoire was sequenced with immunoSEQ multiplex PCR; TCRdb's copy has only in-frame clones and lacks some. The repertoire holds approximately 99,000 clones, with roughly 89% as singletons. The sequencing input was peripheral blood. Source of these receptors: a man aged 65 to 85 with active or convalescent COVID-19.

The rearrangement joins TRBV5-1 to TRBJ1-4; 11 bases line up with TRBD1. The CDR3 runs to 16 residues. Germline V gene data show CDR1 as SGHRS and CDR2 as YFSETQ. V trimming: 3 bases; J trimming: 1 base; junction bases outside the gene matches: 2. For the CDR3, the DNA is TGCGCCAGCAGCTCGGGACAGGGGGTAACTAATGAAAAACTGTTTTTT. It translates to CASSSGQGVTNEKLFF.

The CDR3: CASREGTANYGYTF. In nucleotides, the CDR3 is TGTGCCAGCAGGGAGGGGACAGCCAACTATGGCTACACCTTC. The chain uses TRBV6-5 and TRBJ1-2; TRBD1 matches 7 bases. This CDR3 contains 14 residues. Germline CDR1 and CDR2: MNHEY and SVGAGI. The J segment lost 2 bases and the V segment lost 6 bases, leaving 6 bases of the junction unmatched.

The V and J genes are TRBV2 and TRBJ1-5; D unresolved. The CDR3 runs to 13 residues. With 7 bases removed from V and 5 bases from J, the gap between germline ends came to 12 bases. CDR1 is SNHLY, CDR2 FYNNEI, per germline. CDR3 amino acids: CASKETEDQPQHF. The DNA for the CDR3 is TGTGCCAGCAAAGAGACGGAGGATCAGCCCCAGCATTTT.

The gene calls are TRBV5-6 and TRBJ2-1; unclear D gene. CDR3 length: 16 amino acids. V lost 1 base, J lost 4 bases, and 15 bases lay in between. The germline V gene has CDR1 SGHDT and CDR2 YYEEEE. The CDR3, as DNA: TGTGCCAGCAGCTTGATACTAAGTGATGTATACAATGAGCAGTTCTTC. Its translation is CASSLILSDVYNEQFF. The variable domain in full, with the rest retrieved from reference TRBV5-6 and TRBJ2-1, is DAGVTQSPTHLIKTRGQQVTLRCSPKSGHDTVSWYQQALGQGPQFIFQYYEEEERQRGNFPDRFSGHQFPNYSSELNVNALLLGDSALYLCASSLILSDVYNEQFFGPGTRLTVL.

The chain has TRBV7-3 and TRBJ2-2; D remains unclear. V was pared by 6 bases and J by 4 bases, with 12 bases between. The CDR3 is 14 residues long. Germline-derived CDR1 and CDR2 are SGHTA and FQGTGA. DNA of the CDR3: TGTGCCAGCAGTCCTCCGGGTTTCACCGGGGAGCTGTTTTTT. Protein: CASSPPGFTGELFF.

The chain has TRBV5-4 and TRBJ2-7; 10 bases are shared with TRBD2. The germline V gene has CDR1 SGHNT and CDR2 YYREEE (reference sequence). CDR3 length: 16 amino acids. The J segment lost 1 base and the V segment lost 0 bases, leaving 4 bases of the junction unmatched. The CDR3 reads CASSLGASGGSYEQYF. The DNA for the CDR3 is TGTGCCAGCAGCTTGGGGGCTAGCGGGGGATCCTACGAGCAGTACTTC.

J is TRBJ2-3 and V is TRBV7-2; 9 bases line up with TRBD2. Losses at the gene ends were 1 base for V and 10 bases for J; bases not matched to a gene: 15. The CDR3 extends over 17 amino acids. Per the germline V gene, CDR1 is SGHTA and CDR2 is FQGNSA. CDR3 DNA: TGTGCCAGCAGCTTAGAGGTTATGTGGCGGGGGGGAAAGGCGCAGTATTTT. Amino acid sequence: CASSLEVMWRGGKAQYF.

The CDR3 here is CASSHRGDTQYF. The CDR3 DNA reads as TGTGCCAGCAGCCACAGGGGGGATACGCAGTATTTT. J is TRBJ2-3 and V is TRBV7-9, with TRBD1 identical over 8 bases. Germline CDR1 SEHNR, CDR2 FQNEAQ (reference sequence). Trimming removed 5 bases from V and 6 bases from J; junction bases left unmatched: 1. This CDR3 is 12 amino acids long.

The chain employs TRBV12-1 and TRBJ2-3; TRBD2, the D gene given by the table, was not confirmed from the DNA. TRBV12-1 is a documented pseudogene. This CDR3 has 18 residues. The CDR3 DNA follows: TGTGCCAGCAGCTTTGGTCTAGCGGGGGGGTCAGGGACAGATACGCAGTATTTT. This translates into CASSFGLAGGSGTDTQYF.

J is TRBJ2-7 and V is TRBV30, with a possible D match to TRBD1 (6 bases). Germline CDR1 and CDR2: GTSNPN and SVGIG (reference sequence). Trimming pared 7 bases from V and 3 bases from J, leaving 13 bases between. This CDR3 contains 12 residues. In nucleotides, the CDR3 is TGTGCCTCTAAGGGGGACGGCTACGAGCAGTACTTC. Its protein product is CASKGDGYEQYF.

This chain joins TRBV5-1 and TRBJ2-3; D unresolved. Trimming left V 0 bases short and J 5 bases short, with 10 bases between. Germline V gene data show CDR1 as SGHRS and CDR2 as YFSETQ. The CDR3 extends over 14 amino acids. CDR3: CASSLVTSGDTQYF. The CDR3 DNA follows: TGCGCCAGCAGCTTGGTAACGAGTGGAGATACGCAGTATTTT. Full variable domain (missing parts from reference TRBV5-1 and TRBJ2-3): KAGVTQTPRYLIKTRGQQVTLSCSPISGHRSVSWYQQTPGQGLQFLFEYFSETQRNKGNFPGRFSGRQFSNSRSEMNVSTLELGDSALYLCASSLVTSGDTQYFGPGTRLTVL.

This rearrangement joins TRBV24-1 to TRBJ2-1; a possible D gene is TRBD1 (8 bases). The CDR3 runs 16 residues. Germline V CDR1 and CDR2: KGHDR, SFDVKD. The V end was cut by 7 bases, the J end by 7 bases, with 22 bases between. CDR3 sequence: CATSDPGGRGLNEQFF. As DNA, the CDR3 is TGTGCCACCAGCGATCCGGGGGGCAGGGGGCTTAATGAGCAGTTCTTC.

The chain carries TRBV6-5 and TRBJ1-5; weak D call: TRBD1 (6 bases). The germline V and J ends were trimmed by 4 bases and 5 bases, with 12 bases remaining between them. The CDR3 covers 14 residues. Germline V CDR1 and CDR2: MNHEY, SVGAGI. The CDR3 region is CASSFSQGYQPQHF. The CDR3 DNA reads as TGTGCCAGCAGTTTTTCTCAGGGGTATCAGCCCCAGCATTTT.

The chain joins TRBV28 to TRBJ2-2; 7 positions match TRBD1. Trimming cost V 5 bases and J 0 bases; bases outside gene matches: 3. In germline, CDR1 is MDHEN, CDR2 SYDVKM. The CDR3 consists of 15 residues. In DNA form, the CDR3 reads TGTGCCAGCAGTAAACAGGGGTCGAACACCGGGGAGCTGTTTTTT. Protein product: CASSKQGSNTGELFF.

This clone was observed a handful of times. In nucleotides, the CDR3 is TGTGCCACCAGCAGCTTAGCGGGGGCCCTCGGTATTCAGTACTTC. As protein: CATSSLAGALGIQYF. The chain is built from TRBV15 and TRBJ2-4, with 9 bases aligning to TRBD2. V lost 3 bases to trimming and J lost 10 bases; unmatched junction nucleotides: 10. The CDR3 runs 15 residues. CDR1 LNHNV and CDR2 YYDKDF come from the germline V gene (reference sequence).

The chain uses TRBV5-4 and TRBJ2-2, with 8 bases aligning to TRBD2. The V gene's germline CDR1 is SGHNT and CDR2 YYREEE (reference sequence). The CDR3 sequence is 16 residues long. Trimming took 0 bases from V and 4 from J; bases not matched to a gene: 5. The CDR3 DNA reads TGTGCCAGCAGCTTGGCCGGTCGGGGGGGCACCGGGGAGCTGTTTTTT. This gives the protein CASSLAGRGGTGELFF.

The V gene is TRBV2, the J gene TRBJ1-6, with D possibly being TRBD1 (5 bases). Germline values: CDR1 SNHLY, CDR2 FYNNEI. The CDR3 consists of 14 residues. V was clipped by 4 bases and J by 7 bases, with 11 bases between them. CDR3 protein: CASSGEGVNSPLHF. CDR3 sequence (DNA): TGTGCCAGCAGTGGAGAAGGGGTCAATTCACCCCTCCACTTT.

This rearrangement joins TRBV30 to TRBJ1-1, with D unclear. The V gene's germline CDR1 is GTSNPN and CDR2 SVGIG (reference sequence). The CDR3 runs 14 residues. V lost 0 bases to trimming and J lost 3 bases, with 11 bases between them. CDR3 bases: TGTGCCTGGAGTGTACTCGTAAGAGACACTGAAGCTTTCTTT. It is translated as CAWSVLVRDTEAFF.

V gene TRBV3-1 (or the pseudogene TRBV3-2) combines with J gene TRBJ2-7, with 7 bases that match TRBD2. CDR3 length equals 14 residues. Unmatched junction bases numbered 5, after V lost 3 bases and J lost 3 bases. Per the germline V gene, CDR1 is LGHDT and CDR2 is YNNKEL (reference sequence). CDR3 sequence: CASSHQRDFYEQYF. The CDR3 bases are TGTGCCAGCAGCCACCAGCGGGACTTCTACGAGCAGTACTTC.

The chain links TRBV6-5 to TRBJ1-2, with TRBD1 as a possible D gene (5 bases). The CDR3 runs 13 residues. Germline loops: CDR1 MNHEY, CDR2 SVGAGI. The V gene lost 6 bases and the J gene lost 1 base, with 9 bases spanning the gap. Here the CDR3 reads CASRETVNYGYTF. The CDR3 nucleotides read TGTGCCAGCAGGGAGACAGTTAACTATGGCTACACCTTC.

The chain uses TRBV6-6 and TRBJ1-1, with TRBD1 identical over 10 bases. There are 15 residues in the CDR3. Germline V gives CDR1 MNHNY, CDR2 SVGAGI (reference sequence). Trimming cost V 7 bases and J 1 base; bases outside gene matches: 6. CDR3 nucleotides: TGTGCCAGCAATGGACAGGGGGTCCAGAACACTGAAGCTTTCTTT. Its translation is CASNGQGVQNTEAFF.

The rearrangement links TRBV14 to TRBJ2-1; 8 bases map to TRBD2. Trimming took 2 bases from V and 2 from J; bases not matched to a gene: 5. The CDR3 is 16 amino acids. Germline CDR1 and CDR2: SGHDN and FVKESK. The CDR3 nucleotides read TGTGCCAGCAGCCAATACTCGGGACTAGCCTACAATGAGCAGTTCTTC. It encodes CASSQYSGLAYNEQFF.